The table lists the clone carrying this T cell receptor beta chain with many counts. Antigen unknown. The data stem from a study of human T cells and chemical hapten exposure. About the research overall: The variation in per-sample TCR yields arose mainly from small differences in pooled library volumes. Study findings and constraints: Following DPC sensitization, TCRs present above 1 in 1000 frequency showed no change.

TCRdb called the RACE reads again in MiXCR, with one record for every CDR3 protein. The table lists roughly 40,000 distinct CDR3 sequences, 8.9% of them singletons. Time point described: patch test 2, 6 weeks after DPC sensitization. Treatment reported: therapeutic diphenylcyclopropenone sensitization with weekly scalp DPC. CDR1 is MNHEY and CDR2 is SVGEGT in the germline V gene. The V gene lost 0 bases and the J gene lost 6 bases, with 18 bases spanning the gap. This CDR3 contains 16 residues. The rearrangement links TRBV6-2 or TRBV6-3 to TRBJ2-7; D perhaps matches TRBD2 (7 bases). This sequence was found in a woman aged 40 to 50 with alopecia areata. Some clones in this sample may be carry-over from other donors' samples. The sample was whole blood, taken in connection with sensitization to the hapten diphenylcyclopropenone (DPC). The CDR3 DNA reads TGTGCCAGCAGTTACTCTGCGCGGGGGCCCTATCCCGAGCAGTACTTC. It codes for CASSYSARGPYPEQYF.